A selection of T cell receptor beta chains follows, all from one sample in a study of tumor-infiltrating lymphocytes in primary liver carcinoma. A single record per CDR3 protein comes from TCRdb applying MiXCR to the multiplex PCR reads. This table holds some 180,000 distinct CDR3 sequences, over 80% found once. Sequences were obtained from tumor tissue from primary liver carcinoma. The source of these receptors is a man aged 35 to 55 with primary liver carcinoma and hepatitis B virus infection. The CDR3 runs from the conserved cysteine through the conserved F or W. The order of the fields is D gene, clone size, J gene, V gene, CDR3 DNA, CDR3 protein. A D gene is named only where the DNA matches it firmly. The listing skips clone size in some rows; elsewhere it reads once, few, many or a size class.

.	.	TRBJ1-1	TRBV11-2	TGTGCCAGGAGCTTAGATCGGGGCCCGCCAGGTGAAGCCTTCTTT	CARSLDRGPPGEAFF
.	.	TRBJ2-2	TRBV29-1	TGCAGTGTTGAAGACTGCAGGGGAAGGACCGGGGAGCTGTTTTTT	CSVEDCRGRTGELFF
.	once	TRBJ2-3	TRBV25-1	TGTGTCAGCAGTACGGTAGATACGCAGTATTTT	CVSSTVDTQYF
.	.	TRBJ1-1	TRBV29-1	TGCAGCGTTAAACCGGAAGGGAACATTGAAGCTTTCTTT	CSVKPEGNIEAFF
TRBD1	.	TRBJ2-2	TRBV14	TGTGCCAGTAGCACATACCAGGGGGCCGGGGAGCTGTTTTTT	CASSTYQGAGELFF
.	.	TRBJ2-6	TRBV28	.	CARSLVGTGANVLSF
.	.	TRBJ2-5	TRBV6-2/TRBV6-3	TGTGCCAGTAGTTCCGGGGAGTTTCAAGAGACCCAGTACTTC	CASSSGEFQETQYF
.	.	TRBJ1-2	TRBV29-1	TGCAGCATTGATTCAGGGCCGTTTGGCTACTCCTTC	CSIDSGPFGYSF
.	.	TRBJ2-7	TRBV10-2	TGCGCCAGCAGTGTCGCGGTGTGTGAGCATTACTTC	CASSVAVCEHYF
TRBD2	few	TRBJ2-1	TRBV7-9	TGTGCCAGCAGCTTTAAGGGAGCGGGAGGGTATTACAATGAGCAGCTCTTC	CASSFKGAGGYYNEQLF
.	.	TRBJ1-4	TRBV30	TGTGTCTGGAGTGATTCGAACGGTGAAAAACTGTTTTTT	CVWSDSNGEKLFF
.	.	TRBJ2-1	TRBV11-1	TGTGCCGGCAGCTTAGTGGACTCCTACAATGCGCAGTTCTTC	CAGSLVDSYNAQFF
.	.	TRBJ2-1	TRBV4-3	TGCGCCAGCAGCCAAGATTTCGGCTCCTACGATGAGCAGTTCTTT	CASSQDFGSYDEQFF
.	.	TRBJ2-3	TRBV5-6	TGTGCCAGCAGCTGGGGAAGGCTCACAAATACGCAGTATTTT	CASSWGRLTNTQYF
.	.	TRBJ1-3	TRBV4-3	TGCGCCAGCAGCCAAGGACAACTGGGGAACACCAGATATTTT	CASSQGQLGNTRYF
.	.	TRBJ2-7	TRBV12-3/TRBV12-4	TGTGCCAGTAGTGATCCCAGGGTACCCTACGAGCAGTACTTC	CASSDPRVPYEQYF
.	.	TRBJ1-6	TRBV11-2	TGTGCCAATGCCGGGACGAGGAATTCACCCCTCCACTTT	CANAGTRNSPLHF
TRBD1	.	TRBJ1-2	TRBV29-1	TGCATCATTGAAGGGGACAGTGGGAAATATGGCTACACCTTC	CIIEGDSGKYGYTF
TRBD2	.	TRBJ2-1	TRBV11-2	TGTGCCAGCAGCTTAAATAGGGGCGGGAGGTTCTACAATGAGCGGCTCTTC	CASSLNRGGRFYNERLF
.	once	TRBJ2-2	TRBV29-1	TGCAGCATCCTCGGTCCGGGATCCACCGGGGAGATGTTTTTT	CSILGPGSTGEMFF
.	.	TRBJ2-1	TRBV5-6	TGTGCCAGCAGCTTGAATTTGGCGGGAATCGGAGATGAGCAGTTCTTC	CASSLNLAGIGDEQFF
TRBD2	once	TRBJ2-1	TRBV6-4	TGTCCCAGCAGCGACTCGGGGGGGGCCTACAATGAGCAGTTCTTC	CPSSDSGGAYNEQFF